The 29 T cell receptor beta chains below were found in one sample sequenced in a study of shared clonotypes between healthy human individuals. Selected positively for CCR7 and CD45RO-negative, naive CD8 cells excluded terminally differentiated effector memory CD45RA+ cells. Sequencing was performed with immunoSEQ multiplex PCR; in TCRdb, only in-frame clones are kept and a portion is missing. The sample carries about 700,000 clones, under 95% recorded once. The specimen sequenced was naive CD8+ T cells sorted from blood. The source is a man aged 30 to 39 in good health.

The genes are TRBV9 and TRBJ2-7; 7 bases are a match to TRBD1. With 3 bases clipped from V and 6 bases from J, the junction kept 6 bases outside the gene matches. The germline CDR1 and CDR2 sequences are SGDLS and YYNGEE. The CDR3 sequence is 13 residues long. CDR3 loop: CASSARQGREQYF. The CDR3 DNA reads as TGTGCCAGCAGCGCCAGACAGGGACGCGAGCAGTACTTC.

The genes are TRBV29-1 and TRBJ2-1; D is possibly TRBD1 (6 bases). CDR3 length equals 15 residues. Deletions cut 3 bases from V and 6 bases from J, with 18 bases between. Germline CDR1 reads SQVTM; CDR2 reads ANQGSEA. The CDR3 region has the DNA TGCAGCGTTGAGTTTTGGAACAGGGTGGGCAATGAGCAGTTCTTC. This sequence encodes CSVEFWNRVGNEQFF.

With regard to this clone: No conserved phenylalanine or tryptophan ends this CDR3, so it is likely a read error. This chain links TRBV12-5 with TRBJ1-1, with unresolved D. Trimming took off 4 bases at V and 4 bases at J, with 10 bases between the two ends. The germline V gene encodes CDR1 LGHNT and CDR2 FRNRAP. There are 13 residues in the CDR3. The DNA of the CDR3 is TGTGCTAGTGGTTACGGGGTAGGCACTGAAGCTTTCCTT. Protein sequence: CASGYGVGTEAFL.

The chain carries TRBV7-9 and TRBJ2-7, with D tentatively TRBD2 (5 bases). The CDR3 covers 14 residues. V shed 5 bases and J shed 1 base, with 12 bases lying between them. Germline CDR1 reads SEHNR; CDR2 reads FQNEAQ (reference sequence). The CDR3 reads CASSPVGESYEQYF. In DNA, the CDR3 is TGTGCCAGCAGCCCAGTTGGGGAGTCCTACGAGCAGTACTTC.

Details on this clone: Other DNA sequences in this specimen translate into the identical CDR3. The rearrangement joins TRBV5-1 to TRBJ1-5; 7 nucleotides match TRBD1. The V and J ends lost 0 bases and 2 bases, in that order; junction bases with no gene match: 2. Germline V CDR1 and CDR2: SGHRS, YFSETQ. The CDR3 totals 15 residues. CDR3 amino acids: CASSLGQGGNQPQHF. The CDR3, as DNA: TGCGCCAGCAGCTTGGGACAGGGTGGCAATCAGCCCCAGCATTTT.

CDR3 sequence reads: CASSFELGGDEQFF. The CDR3 DNA is TGCGCCAGCAGCTTCGAACTAGGTGGGGATGAGCAGTTCTTC. The J gene is TRBJ2-1, the V gene TRBV5-1, with D perhaps TRBD2 (5 bases). V was cut by 2 bases and J by 8 bases, with 14 bases left in between. CDR3 length: 14 amino acids. Germline CDR1 reads SGHRS; CDR2 reads YFSETQ.

The chain combines TRBV18 with TRBJ2-1; tentative D call: TRBD2 (5 bases). The CDR3 has 15 amino acids. Per germline, CDR1 KGHSH and CDR2 LQKENI. V was trimmed by 0 bases and J by 7 bases, leaving 13 bases between them. The CDR3 loop reads CASSPPPGKGNEQFF. As DNA, the CDR3 is TGTGCCAGCTCACCACCCCCGGGGAAAGGAAATGAGCAGTTCTTC.

The chain has TRBV7-3 and TRBJ2-2, with 11 bases aligning to TRBD2. CDR3 length equals 16 residues. CDR1 is SGHTA, CDR2 FQGTGA, per germline. V gave up 5 bases and J gave up 4 bases; unmatched junction bases: 6. CDR3 bases: TGTGCCAGCAGCCACCCGGGACTAGCGGCCACCGGGGAGCTGTTTTTT. This sequence encodes CASSHPGLAATGELFF.

The rearrangement uses TRBV13 and TRBJ2-1, with TRBD1 identical over 12 bases. Trimming removed 7 bases from V and 10 bases from J; junction bases left unmatched: 5. The CDR3 is 13 residues long. The germline CDR1 and CDR2 sequences are PRHDT and FYEKMQ (reference sequence). CDR3 residues: CASTPGTGGEQFF. The DNA of the CDR3 is TGTGCCAGCACCCCCGGGACAGGGGGCGAGCAGTTCTTC.

This clone was observed once. CDR3 protein: CASSESTYRALSSYNEQFF. DNA for the CDR3: TGCGCCAGCAGTGAGTCGACCTACCGGGCGCTGAGCTCCTACAATGAGCAGTTCTTC. The chain carries TRBV10-2 and TRBJ2-1; D remains unclear. This CDR3 region has 19 residues. The ends were cut back, 0 bases at V and 0 bases at J, with 18 bases in the middle. The V gene's germline CDR1 is WSHSY and CDR2 SAAADI.

The chain employs TRBV25-1 and TRBJ1-2; D ambiguous. Germline V gene sequence: CDR1 MGHDK, CDR2 SYGVNS. This CDR3 has 12 amino acids. V lost 1 base and J 8 bases, leaving 8 bases between the germline ends. This CDR3 reads CASSESGSGYTF. DNA of the CDR3: TGTGCCAGCAGTGAATCGGGAAGCGGCTACACCTTC.

The V call is TRBV6-1, the J call TRBJ2-3, with 9 nucleotides matching TRBD2. The CDR3 has 15 amino acids. With V trimmed by 4 bases and J by 4 bases, 6 bases remained unmatched. Germline CDR1 is MNHNS and CDR2 is SASEGT. The CDR3 bases are TGTGCCAGCAGTGTAGTAGCGGGAGATGCAGATACGCAGTATTTT. Translated, it gives CASSVVAGDADTQYF.

The V and J genes are TRBV18 and TRBJ2-5, with 8 bases that match TRBD1. Germline values: CDR1 KGHSH, CDR2 LQKENI. The CDR3 sequence is 13 residues long. After removal of 6 bases from V and 4 bases from J, the junction contained 4 bases not matched to a gene. CDR3 amino acids: CASSPRGPETQYF. Here the CDR3 DNA reads TGTGCCAGCTCCCCCAGGGGGCCAGAGACCCAGTACTTC.

In the case of this clone: The sample contains more than one DNA sequence encoding this CDR3. The chain joins TRBV27 to TRBJ1-2; 7 bases are a match to TRBD1. CDR1 and CDR2 from the germline V gene are MNHEY and SMNVEV (reference sequence). V shed 10 bases, J shed 4 bases, and the junction held 12 bases outside the gene matches. The CDR3 sequence is 14 residues long. The CDR3, as DNA: TGTGCCACCAAAAAAGGGGGCTTATCCTATGGCTACACCTTC. Amino acid sequence: CATKKGGLSYGYTF.

The chain combines TRBV6-6 with TRBJ2-4, with TRBD1 matching 7 bases. The V segment lost 5 bases and the J segment 2 bases; nucleotides outside the gene matches: 6. Germline V gives CDR1 MNHNY, CDR2 SVGAGI (reference sequence). The CDR3 loop spans 15 amino acids. The CDR3 nucleotides read TGTGCCAGCAGTCCCGACAGGGCTACCAAAAACATTCAGTACTTC. It translates to CASSPDRATKNIQYF.

This clone was observed once. The chain joins TRBV6-1 to TRBJ2-5, with TRBD1 as a possible D gene (6 bases). The germline V gene encodes CDR1 MNHNS and CDR2 SASEGT. This CDR3 contains 14 residues. V was pared by 8 bases and J by 5 bases, with 18 bases between. CDR3 in DNA: TGTGCCAGCGGGGTGCAGGGGCGAAGTGAGACCCAGTACTTC. Its protein is CASGVQGRSETQYF.

The V gene is TRBV6-1, the J gene TRBJ1-1, with D possibly matching TRBD1 (5 bases). The CDR3 has 12 amino acids. Germline V gene sequence: CDR1 MNHNS, CDR2 SASEGT. V lost 2 bases, J lost 8 bases, and 9 bases lay in between. CDR3: CASSERGEEAFF. The CDR3 nucleotides are TGTGCCAGCAGTGAAAGGGGAGAGGAAGCTTTCTTT.

The gene calls are TRBV11-2 and TRBJ2-7; unclear D gene. Germline CDR1 is SGHAT and CDR2 is FQNNGV. The V and J ends lost 5 bases and 3 bases respectively, with 11 bases between them. The CDR3 is 13 amino acids. The CDR3 reads CASSVGQNYEQYF. Here the CDR3 DNA reads TGTGCCAGCAGCGTAGGGCAGAACTACGAGCAGTACTTC. The variable domain in full, with the rest retrieved from reference TRBV11-2 and TRBJ2-7, is EAGVAQSPRYKIIEKRQSVAFWCNPISGHATLYWYQQILGQGPKLLIQFQNNGVVDDSQLPKDRFSAERLKGVDSTLKIQPAKLEDSAVYLCASSVGQNYEQYFGPGTRLTVT.

V and J are TRBV2 and TRBJ2-2; no clear D gene. Germline CDR1 SNHLY, CDR2 FYNNEI. The CDR3 runs to 15 residues. The ends were cut back, 1 base at V and 3 bases at J, with 9 bases in the middle. The CDR3 protein is CASSEEQAYTGELFF. CDR3 coding DNA: TGTGCCAGCAGTGAAGAGCAGGCCTACACCGGGGAGCTGTTTTTT.

This chain joins TRBV7-2 and TRBJ2-1, with 7 bases identical to TRBD1. The CDR3 is 16 residues long. Trimming took 6 bases from V and 3 from J; bases not matched to a gene: 11. CDR1 is SGHTA and CDR2 is FQGNSA in the germline V gene. The CDR3 spells CASRKTRQGFYNEQFF. The CDR3 nucleotides are TGTGCCAGCAGAAAAACCAGACAGGGATTCTACAATGAGCAGTTCTTC. Full variable domain (outside the CDR3, taken from reference TRBV7-2 and TRBJ2-1): GAGVSQSPSNKVTEKGKDVELRCDPISGHTALYWYRQSLGQGLEFLIYFQGNSAPDKSGLPSDRFSAERTGGSVSTLTIQRTQQEDSAVYLCASRKTRQGFYNEQFFGPGTRLTVL.

Turning to this clone: Additional DNA sequences in this sample encode the identical CDR3. J is TRBJ2-5 and V is TRBV29-1; 11 bases are a match to TRBD2. The germline V gene has CDR1 SQVTM and CDR2 ANQGSEA. The CDR3 totals 14 residues. Trimming cost V 4 bases and J 0 bases; bases outside gene matches: 1. The DNA for the CDR3 is TGCAGCGTTGTACTAGCGGGAGACCAAGAGACCCAGTACTTC. Translating it yields CSVVLAGDQETQYF.

The chain joins TRBV7-9 to TRBJ1-1; 11 bases are a match to TRBD1. The germline V gene has CDR1 SEHNR and CDR2 FQNEAQ (reference sequence). This CDR3 contains 14 residues. The V gene end was trimmed by 8 bases and the J gene end by 5 bases; junction bases not matched to a gene: 7. CDR3 sequence reads: CASLYRDRGTEAFF. The CDR3 DNA reads as TGTGCCAGCCTGTACCGGGACAGGGGGACTGAAGCTTTCTTT.

J is TRBJ1-5 and V is TRBV28, with 7 bases matching TRBD1. Germline loops: CDR1 MDHEN, CDR2 SYDVKM. Trimming at V came to 7 bases and at J to 5 bases, leaving 2 bases not matched to a gene. The CDR3 length is 12 residues. CDR3 coding DNA: TGTGCCAGCAACAGGGGATATCAGCCCCAGCATTTT. It codes for CASNRGYQPQHF.

V gene TRBV7-9 combines with J gene TRBJ2-6; D perhaps matches TRBD2 (5 bases). The germline V gene has CDR1 SEHNR and CDR2 FQNEAQ (reference sequence). Between the trimmed V and J ends, which lost 5 bases and 0 bases, there was a span of 8 bases. The CDR3 is 15 residues long. The CDR3 DNA reads TGTGCCAGCAGCACAACTAGCTCTGGGGCCAACGTCCTGACTTTC. Protein sequence: CASSTTSSGANVLTF.

The gene calls are TRBV2 and TRBJ2-2, with 7 bases aligning to TRBD1. Germline loops: CDR1 SNHLY, CDR2 FYNNEI. The CDR3 runs 13 residues. J lost 2 bases, V lost 9 bases, and 3 bases had no gene match. The CDR3, as DNA: TGTGCCAGAGGACAGGAAAACACCGGGGAGCTGTTTTTT. Its protein product is CARGQENTGELFF.

Points on this clone: Other nucleotide sequences in the sample specify the same CDR3. The chain is built from TRBV27 and TRBJ2-1, with 8 bases identical to TRBD2. This CDR3 is built from 16 residues. Germline CDR1 reads MNHEY; CDR2 reads SMNVEV (reference sequence). Trimming removed 0 bases from V and 2 bases from J; junction bases left unmatched: 3. The CDR3 region has the DNA TGTGCCAGCAGTTTATCAGCGGGAGAGACCTACAATGAGCAGTTCTTC. As protein: CASSLSAGETYNEQFF.

V is TRBV9 and J is TRBJ2-7, with D possibly being TRBD2 (5 bases). With 4 bases removed from V and 3 bases from J, the gap between germline ends came to 17 bases. CDR1 SGDLS and CDR2 YYNGEE come from the germline V gene. The CDR3 is made up of 15 amino acids. The CDR3 loop reads CASSPRGKKDYEQYF. CDR3 coding DNA: TGTGCCAGCAGCCCCCGGGGAAAGAAGGACTACGAGCAGTACTTC.

This sequence joins TRBV7-6 and TRBJ1-3; D uncertain. Trimming pared 1 base from V and 8 bases from J, leaving 9 bases between. CDR1 SGHVS and CDR2 FNYEAQ come from the germline V gene. The CDR3 sequence is 13 residues long. CDR3 coding DNA: TGTGCCAGCAGCTTAGGACCCCGGGACACCATATATTTT. Protein product: CASSLGPRDTIYF.

The V and J genes are TRBV9 and TRBJ2-7; the D gene is possibly TRBD2 (5 bases). The CDR3 extends over 12 amino acids. Looked up from germline, CDR1 is SGDLS and CDR2 is YYNGEE. Trimming took off 4 bases at V and 5 bases at J, with 10 bases between the two ends. CDR3 DNA sequence: TGTGCCAGCAGCCCGGACGGGAACGAGCAGTACTTC. Its translation: CASSPDGNEQYF.